These T cell receptor beta chains were read from a single sample in a study of beta chain features in type 1 diabetes. Assay used: immunoSEQ multiplex PCR; TCRdb lists only in-frame clones, some missing. Of about 180,000 clones in the sample, about 12% are singletons; the top ten hold approximately 0.62%. The sequencing sample was made of central memory CD4+ T cells from blood. The receptors were gathered from a woman aged 18-29 years in good health. The conserved cysteine and the conserved F or W are not part of the CDR3 here.

j_call	v_call	cdr3_aa
TRBJ2-3	TRBV4-2	ASSQASRLPLGGAQY
TRBJ1-2	TRBV30	ASADRGLSGYT
TRBJ1-5	TRBV6-5	ASSGDRGHAQPQH
TRBJ2-5	TRBV10-2	ASSGTGGQETQY
TRBJ1-2	TRBV28	ASSLKGGGYGYT
TRBJ1-1	TRBV6-1	ASSEQGGNTEAF
TRBJ2-3	TRBV5-1	AASAGRRTDTQY
TRBJ2-7	TRBV14	ASSHVTSGSNEQY
TRBJ1-4	TRBV7-2	ASSRGGYEKLF
TRBJ1-4	TRBV9	ASSLDRFGKLF
TRBJ2-3	TRBV7-2	ASTLNLVSTDTQY
TRBJ2-1	TRBV21-1	ASSKAGGREGNHNEQF
TRBJ1-5	TRBV30	AWSVRGQPQH
TRBJ1-5	TRBV29-1	SVGTGAFRPQH
TRBJ2-3	TRBV28	ASSRGSVPDTQY
TRBJ1-2	TRBV14	ASSQTGNGYT
TRBJ1-2	TRBV10-3	AISDGPQEHGYT
TRBJ2-3	TRBV11-1	ASSLVGSADTQY
TRBJ2-1	TRBV7-9	ASSSAGGGFYNEQF
TRBJ2-7	TRBV10-3	ATLGTGENEQY
TRBJ2-1	TRBV30	AWTTAGGPYNEQF
TRBJ1-5	TRBV7-2	ASSYPGTGGNQPQH
TRBJ1-5	TRBV29-1	SVDTGAPNQPQH
TRBJ2-1	TRBV6-6	ASSYRLQGEQF
TRBJ2-1	TRBV19	ASSTLSGRGNEQF
TRBJ1-4	TRBV7-9	ASSLGGGNEKLF
TRBJ2-1	TRBV10-2	ASTPAGGNEQF
TRBJ2-3	TRBV30	AWSWHNTDTQY
TRBJ2-3	TRBV2	ASTTGNTDTQY
TRBJ1-2	TRBV25-1	ASSESAAGRGYGYT
TRBJ1-4	TRBV14	ASSQEGGLGRGREKLF
TRBJ1-2	TRBV15	ATSSPDRGPYGYT
TRBJ2-3	TRBV30	AWSVYITDTQY
TRBJ2-7	TRBV19	ASSTRQFYEQY
TRBJ2-5	TRBV18	ASSRRESNQETQY
TRBJ1-5	TRBV4-3	ASSQGGQVNQPQH